A selection of T cell receptor beta chains follows, all from one sample in a study of blood T cell repertoires in COVID-19. Data came from immunoSEQ multiplex PCR; TCRdb stores just in-frame clones and leaves some out. Of about 200,000 clones listed, about nine tenths are singletons. What was sequenced was peripheral blood. The receptors were gathered from a man between 18 and 35 years old with active or convalescent COVID-19. Each CDR3 is given without its conserved first and last residue. The size entry is marked missing in some rows and otherwise reads once, few, many or a size class.

v_gene	j_gene	abundance	CDR3aa
TRBV9	TRBJ1-2	-	ASSVPGTGSGYT
TRBV18	TRBJ2-7	-	ASSPGGPSYEQY
TRBV19	TRBJ1-3	once	ASSTGRTGNTIY
TRBV28	TRBJ1-4	-	ASSLRRGGEKLF
TRBV30	TRBJ1-1	-	AWGPVFAF
TRBV7-2	TRBJ2-2	-	AIRTGASGELF
TRBV11-1	TRBJ1-1	-	ASSSQRQRDTEAF
TRBV19	TRBJ2-3	-	ASKGGLAGKTDTQY
TRBV4-1	TRBJ1-5	-	ASSQEMGRMDQPQH
TRBV28	TRBJ2-3	-	ASSLYLAAVLDTQY
TRBV28	TRBJ2-3	-	ASSLRTSGVSTDTQY
TRBV12-3/TRBV12-4	TRBJ2-1	-	ASNGLANNEQF
TRBV30	TRBJ1-5	few	AWTEKRAPRGQPQH
TRBV5-1	TRBJ2-3	-	ASSFSSVSSTDTQY
TRBV7-8	TRBJ2-5	-	ASSPGRQETQY
TRBV5-8	TRBJ2-7	-	ASSLGRGPYEQY
TRBV6-6	TRBJ1-4	-	ASSPIWGGEKLF
TRBV3-1/TRBV3-2	TRBJ1-6	-	ASSPGTDNSPLH
TRBV5-1	TRBJ1-1	-	ASSSTGENTEAF
TRBV30	TRBJ2-7	once	AWSSGQGMTYEQY
TRBV9	TRBJ1-1	-	ASSVGQARTEAF
TRBV7-2	TRBJ1-1	-	ASSLMGATNTEAF
TRBV4-1	TRBJ2-1	-	ASSKTRTSGRDEQF
TRBV10-3	TRBJ1-1	-	AISESGGRDAEAF
TRBV7-2	TRBJ2-3	-	ASSLVGLVEGPSTQY
TRBV5-1	TRBJ1-2	-	ASSLGGQGGYT
TRBV7-9	TRBJ1-1	few	ASSLDPGTGGRAF
TRBV7-2	TRBJ2-5	-	ASSSGLAGGSGETQY
TRBV29-1	TRBJ1-2	-	SARTGIYGYT
TRBV29-1	TRBJ2-3	-	SVEATGVGDTQY
TRBV7-3	TRBJ2-1	-	ASSSQGNEQF
TRBV11-3	TRBJ1-1	-	ARAPTVMNTEAF
TRBV18	TRBJ2-6	-	ASSPTAVSGANVLT
TRBV19	TRBJ2-2	-	ASSIADSSNTGELF
TRBV2	TRBJ2-2	-	ASSGGLANTGELF
TRBV6-5	TRBJ2-7	once	ASRRNDEQY
TRBV2	TRBJ1-5	-	ASSGAESGNQPQH